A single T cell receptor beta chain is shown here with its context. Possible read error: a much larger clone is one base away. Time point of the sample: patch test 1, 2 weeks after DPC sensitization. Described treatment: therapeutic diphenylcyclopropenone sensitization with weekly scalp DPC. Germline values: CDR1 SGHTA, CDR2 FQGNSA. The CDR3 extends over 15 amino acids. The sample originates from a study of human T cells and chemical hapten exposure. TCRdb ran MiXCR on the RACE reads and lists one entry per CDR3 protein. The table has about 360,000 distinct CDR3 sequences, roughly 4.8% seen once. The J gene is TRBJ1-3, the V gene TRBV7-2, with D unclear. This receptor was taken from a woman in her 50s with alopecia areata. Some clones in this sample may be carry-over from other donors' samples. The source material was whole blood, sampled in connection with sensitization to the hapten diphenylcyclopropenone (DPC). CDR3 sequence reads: CASSLGITTGNAIYF. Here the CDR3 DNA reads TGTGCCAGCAGCTTAGGCATAACCACCGGAAACGCCATATATTTT.